This T cell receptor (beta chain) came from a study of blood T cell repertoires in COVID-19. Background on the study: COVID-19 samples collected from the United States, Italy and Spain covered acute and convalescent phases. PBMCs, B-cell-depleted T cells, or T cells were the source of the cDNA or gDNA that made up the material.

Source study methods: Estimates of nucleated cell counts were drawn from the amplification of reference gene primers. Libraries were prepared by immunoSEQ multiplex PCR; TCRdb keeps only in-frame clonotypes and omits some of them. The DNA was the basis for D and trimming; V, J and clone size are from that table. The table shows fewer than 300,000 clones, with around 87% occurring only once. V dropped 7 bases and J dropped 5; count of bases not matched to a gene: 3. CDR3 length: 13 residues. The germline gives CDR1 MDHEN, CDR2 SYDVKM. Input material: peripheral blood. This sequence originates from a woman between 40 and 50 years old who had recovered from COVID-19. The gene calls are TRBV28 and TRBJ2-2, with TRBD2 identical over 8 bases. CDR3 sequence reads: CASKRERTGELFF. CDR3 in DNA: TGTGCCAGCAAGCGGGAGAGAACCGGGGAGCTGTTTTTT.